What follows are 29 T cell receptor beta chains derived from one specimen sequenced in a study of T cells in Graves' hyperthyroidism and ophthalmopathy. Template material for amplifying TCR beta CDR3 regions consisted of RNA transcripts. HTBI primers were employed in a first-round RT-PCR of the TCR CDR3. TCRdb analysed the multiplex PCR reads with MiXCR anew, one entry per CDR3 protein. The sample has about 690,000 distinct CDR3 sequences, roughly 17% seen once. The sequenced sample consisted of blood. Every receptor here comes from a man aged 45-60 years with Graves' hyperthyroidism.

This clonotype was picked up a small number of times. The J gene is TRBJ2-5, the V gene TRBV6-5; D tentatively fits TRBD1 or TRBD2 (5 bases each). V shed 2 bases and J shed 2 bases, with 9 bases lying between them. Germline CDR1 MNHEY, CDR2 SVGAGI. This CDR3 contains 14 residues. CDR3 coding DNA: TGTGCCAGCAGTTACGGGACGTCTCAAGAGACCCAGTACTTC. Translating it yields CASSYGTSQETQYF.

This clonotype occurred many times. The V and J genes are TRBV6-5 and TRBJ2-5; D tentatively fits TRBD1 or TRBD2 (7 bases each). Trimming cost V 2 bases and J 5 bases, with 18 bases left between them. Germline CDR1 reads MNHEY; CDR2 reads SVGAGI. The CDR3 is 16 residues long. CDR3 in amino acids: CASSYRGGGAGETQYF. The CDR3 DNA sequence: TGTGCCAGCAGTTACCGGGGAGGGGGCGCGGGGGAGACCCAGTACTTC.

The chain carries TRBV3-1 and TRBJ2-5, with D perhaps being TRBD1 or TRBD2 (6 bases each). The V gene's germline CDR1 is LGHDT and CDR2 YNNKEL (reference sequence). The CDR3 is made up of 15 amino acids. The V gene lost 4 bases and the J gene lost 5 bases, with 17 bases spanning the gap. The CDR3 DNA is TGTGCCAGCAGCCTCCAGAGAGGGGGGCGTGAGACCCAGTACTTC. The encoded protein is CASSLQRGGRETQYF.

The chain couples TRBV7-2 to TRBJ2-1, with D tentatively TRBD2 (6 bases). Trimming left V 6 bases short and J 2 bases short, with 14 bases between. The CDR3 loop spans 15 amino acids. CDR1 and CDR2 from the germline V gene are SGHTA and FQGNSA. CDR3 DNA sequence: TGTGCCAGCAGAAAAGCGGGCTTCCCCTACAATGAGCAGTTCTTC. Its protein is CASRKAGFPYNEQFF.

The chain employs TRBV6-1 and TRBJ1-1; a weak D match, TRBD1 (5 bases). V was clipped by 6 bases and J by 0 bases, with 14 bases between them. The germline V gene encodes CDR1 MNHNS and CDR2 SASEGT. The CDR3 has 15 amino acids. The CDR3 spells CASSHGGALNTEAFF. CDR3 nucleotides: TGTGCCAGCAGCCACGGGGGAGCATTGAACACTGAAGCTTTCTTT.

A few counts support this clonotype. V usage is TRBV29-1 and J usage is TRBJ2-1; D is undetermined. The CDR3 covers 16 residues. With 2 bases removed from V and 0 bases from J, the gap between germline ends came to 14 bases. The germline CDR1 and CDR2 sequences are SQVTM and ANQGSEA. The CDR3 reads CSVESLARSSYNEQFF. Written as DNA, the CDR3 is TGCAGCGTTGAATCGCTGGCCCGGAGCTCCTACAATGAGCAGTTCTTC.

This clonotype was counted ten times or more. This chain links TRBV11-2 with TRBJ2-5; D is unclear. The CDR3 is 16 amino acids. CDR1 is SGHAT and CDR2 is FQNNGV in the germline V gene. V was clipped by 1 base and J by 0 bases, with 12 bases between them. The chain's CDR3 is CASSLALTAYQETQYF. The CDR3 coding sequence is TGTGCCAGCAGCTTAGCCCTTACAGCGTACCAAGAGACCCAGTACTTC.

This clonotype was seen repeatedly, ten times or more. The chain recombines TRBV28 with TRBJ1-2, with D perhaps matching TRBD1 (6 bases). This CDR3 contains 15 residues. Germline assignment: CDR1 MDHEN and CDR2 SYDVKM. The ends were cut back, 5 bases at V and 4 bases at J, with 17 bases in the middle. CDR3 bases: TGTGCCAGCAGTCCACAGGGCGAAGGGATCTATGGCTACACCTTC. Encoded protein: CASSPQGEGIYGYTF.

This clonotype was found once. This sequence joins TRBV4-1 and TRBJ2-7; D call uncertain. The CDR3 consists of 14 residues. CDR1 is MGHRA, CDR2 YSYEKL, per germline. Trimming shortened V by 0 bases and J by 4 bases, and 10 bases separated the two germline ends. The CDR3 sequence: CASSQDQNGYEQYF. The CDR3 DNA is TGCGCCAGCAGCCAAGATCAAAACGGTTACGAGCAGTACTTC.

This clonotype has a count of ten or more. V usage is TRBV2 and J usage is TRBJ2-1; D unresolved. Germline CDR1 reads SNHLY; CDR2 reads FYNNEI. The germline V and J ends were trimmed by 5 bases and 6 bases, with 8 bases remaining between them. The CDR3 extends over 12 amino acids. As DNA, the CDR3 is TGTGCCAGCAGTCGGCAGGTCAATGAGCAGTTCTTC. Translation gives CASSRQVNEQFF. The variable domain in full, completed from reference TRBV2 and TRBJ2-1, reads EPEVTQTPSHQVTQMGQEVILRCVPISNHLYFYWYRQILGQKVEFLVSFYNNEISEKSEIFDDQFSVERPDGSNFTLKIRSTKLEDSAMYFCASSRQVNEQFFGPGTRLTVL.

The chain's CDR3 is CASSLEPARETQYF. DNA of the CDR3: TGTGCCAGCAGTTTAGAGCCGGCCCGAGAGACCCAGTACTTC. The V and J genes are TRBV27 and TRBJ2-5; D gene ambiguous. This CDR3 spans 14 amino acids. With 2 bases removed from V and 4 bases from J, the gap between germline ends came to 11 bases. CDR1 MNHEY and CDR2 SMNVEV come from the germline V gene (reference sequence).

The V and J genes are TRBV19 and TRBJ1-1, with D possibly TRBD1 on 5 matching bases. CDR3 length: 16 amino acids. The V gene's germline CDR1 is LNHDA and CDR2 SQIVND (reference sequence). V lost 3 bases, J lost 1 base, and 15 bases lay in between. As DNA, the CDR3 is TGTGCCAGTAGTATCTGGCACGCGGGACGGAACACTGAAGCTTTCTTT. This gives the protein CASSIWHAGRNTEAFF.

The gene calls are TRBV28 and TRBJ2-4, with D uncertain. The germline CDR1 and CDR2 sequences are MDHEN and SYDVKM. V lost 5 bases and J 0 bases, leaving 8 bases between the germline ends. This CDR3 contains 14 residues. The CDR3 is CASSLRLAKNIQYF. The CDR3, as DNA: TGTGCCAGCAGTCTACGTCTAGCCAAAAACATTCAGTACTTC.

This clonotype was seen at least ten times. J is TRBJ2-5 and V is TRBV28; D is undetermined. The length of the CDR3 is 14 residues. Trimming pared 3 bases from V and 2 bases from J, leaving 10 bases between. CDR1 and CDR2 (germline): MDHEN, SYDVKM. The CDR3 DNA follows: TGTGCCAGCAGTTTGGAGTGGGCACAAGAGACCCAGTACTTC. Encoded protein: CASSLEWAQETQYF.

Ten or more counts support this clonotype. V gene TRBV9 combines with J gene TRBJ2-3, with 9 bases fitting TRBD1. This CDR3 has 15 residues. Germline values: CDR1 SGDLS, CDR2 YYNGEE. V was pared by 3 bases and J by 1 base, with 3 bases of the junction left unmatched. In DNA form, the CDR3 reads TGTGCCAGCAGCGCGGGACAGGGCCGCACAGATACGCAGTATTTT. Amino acids: CASSAGQGRTDTQYF.

At least ten counts were recorded for this clonotype. The gene calls are TRBV10-1 and TRBJ2-5, with a tentative D call TRBD2 (6 bases). Trimming pared 0 bases from V and 5 bases from J, leaving 22 bases between. Germline V gene data show CDR1 as WNHNN and CDR2 as SYGVQD (reference sequence). The CDR3 sequence is 18 residues long. The CDR3 nucleotides read TGCGCCAGCAGTGAGTCGGGGGATTCGGGGGAGATTGACGAGACCCAGTACTTC. It codes for CASSESGDSGEIDETQYF.

Comments on this clonotype: A junction boundary mismatches the germline segment, possibly from a read error. The genes are TRBV24-1 and TRBJ2-7, with 8 positions matching TRBD1. The CDR3 runs to 16 residues. CDR1 is KGHDR, CDR2 SFDVKD, per germline. This chain's CDR3 is CATIDPRTGSLDEQYF. The CDR3 DNA reads as TGTGCCACCATTGATCCCCGGACAGGGTCCCTAGACGAGCAGTACTTC.

This clonotype was observed many times. This rearrangement joins TRBV7-9 to TRBJ2-3; 10 nucleotides align to TRBD2. There are 16 residues in the CDR3. J was trimmed by 1 base and V by 5 bases; bases with no gene match: 6. Per the germline V gene, CDR1 is SEHNR and CDR2 is FQNEAQ (reference sequence). For the CDR3, the DNA is TGTGCCAGCAGCCCAGTAGGACTAGCGGGCACAGATACGCAGTATTTT. This gives the protein CASSPVGLAGTDTQYF.

This clonotype turned up a few times. The chain has TRBV27 and TRBJ2-7; D possibly matches TRBD1 or TRBD2 (6 bases each). The germline V gene encodes CDR1 MNHEY and CDR2 SMNVEV (reference sequence). The CDR3 is 14 residues long. V was shortened by 1 base and J by 5 bases, with 12 bases between the two germline ends. The CDR3: CASSLLSGGDEQYF. CDR3 bases: TGTGCCAGCAGTTTATTGTCCGGGGGCGACGAGCAGTACTTC.

The chain links TRBV20-1 to TRBJ2-7, with 16 positions matching TRBD2. The ends lost 6 bases at V and 6 bases at J; junction bases unmatched: 14. The length of the CDR3 is 17 residues. CDR1 DFQATT and CDR2 SNEGSKA come from the germline V gene (reference sequence). This CDR3 is CSAPGTSGRARPLEQYF. The CDR3 DNA sequence: TGCAGTGCCCCGGGGACTAGCGGGAGGGCCAGACCTCTCGAGCAGTACTTC.

This clonotype was picked up a small number of times. The chain couples TRBV19 to TRBJ1-1; no reliable D call. The CDR3 extends over 15 amino acids. Trimming stripped 5 bases from V and 4 bases from J, with 17 bases between. CDR1 LNHDA and CDR2 SQIVND come from the germline V gene (reference sequence). The CDR3 loop is CASSFRHPGGTEAFF. The CDR3 coding sequence is TGTGCCAGTAGTTTCAGGCACCCGGGCGGCACTGAAGCTTTCTTT.

J is TRBJ2-3 and V is TRBV27; maybe TRBD2 (6 bases). CDR1 is MNHEY and CDR2 is SMNVEV in the germline V gene (reference sequence). With 3 bases removed from V and 1 base from J, the gap between germline ends came to 11 bases. The CDR3 is 15 amino acids. CDR3: CASSFLGGGTDTQYF. CDR3 in DNA: TGTGCCAGCAGTTTTCTTGGCGGGGGCACAGATACGCAGTATTTT.

This clonotype appeared many times. V usage is TRBV2 and J usage is TRBJ2-3, with TRBD2 matching 9 bases. After removal of 1 base from V and 3 bases from J, the junction contained 5 bases not matched to a gene. CDR1 is SNHLY and CDR2 is FYNNEI in the germline V gene. There are 16 residues in the CDR3. The chain's CDR3 is CASSEDAGGLTDTQYF. DNA for the CDR3: TGTGCCAGCAGTGAAGATGCGGGAGGGCTAACAGATACGCAGTATTTT.

The chain couples TRBV12-3 or TRBV12-4 to TRBJ1-4, with 7 bases aligning to TRBD1. The trim removed 8 bases at V and 8 bases at J, leaving 8 bases unmatched. This CDR3 is built from 13 residues. CDR3 residues: CASRTLTGEKLFF. The CDR3 DNA reads as TGTGCCAGCCGCACGCTGACAGGGGAAAAACTGTTTTTT.

The J gene is TRBJ2-3, the V gene TRBV6-1; TRBD2 matches 11 bases. Germline V gene sequence: CDR1 MNHNS, CDR2 SASEGT. Germline trimming cut 4 bases from V and 2 bases from J; bases unmatched to any gene: 11. This CDR3 is built from 18 residues. The DNA for the CDR3 is TGTGCCAGCAGTGTAGGGACTAGCGGAGTGTATCCCACAGATACGCAGTATTTT. This translates into CASSVGTSGVYPTDTQYF.

The chain is built from TRBV13 and TRBJ2-1; 9 nucleotides line up with TRBD2. This CDR3 has 17 residues. CDR1 is PRHDT, CDR2 FYEKMQ, per germline (reference sequence). Trimming removed 2 bases from V and 4 bases from J; junction bases left unmatched: 9. CDR3 nucleotides: TGTGCCAGCAGCTTAATGGGGTTGCTAGCGGGATACAATGAGCAGTTCTTC. Translating it yields CASSLMGLLAGYNEQFF. Complete variable domain (other parts from reference TRBV13 and TRBJ2-1): AAGVIQSPRHLIKEKRETATLKCYPIPRHDTVYWYQQGPGQDPQFLISFYEKMQSDKGSIPDRFSAQQFSDYHSELNMSSLELGDSALYFCASSLMGLLAGYNEQFFGPGTRLTVL.

Regarding this clonotype: A much larger clonotype is one base distant, so this may be a read error. V is TRBV6-1 and J is TRBJ1-2; TRBD1 might be the D (6 bases). CDR1 MNHNS and CDR2 SASEGT come from the germline V gene. V was shortened by 8 bases and J by 2 bases, with 18 bases between the two germline ends. The CDR3 runs 15 residues. The CDR3 DNA sequence: TGTGCCAGCGGCCGGACGACAGGAGAAAACTATGGCTACACCTTC. It encodes CASGRTTGENYGYTF.

This clonotype was counted a few times. J is TRBJ2-4 and V is TRBV30, with D unresolved. The germline V gene has CDR1 GTSNPN and CDR2 SVGIG (reference sequence). The ends were cut back, 3 bases at V and 4 bases at J, with 10 bases in the middle. CDR3 length: 13 amino acids. The CDR3 DNA sequence: TGTGCCTGGAGAGGGCAGCCAAAAAACATTCAGTACTTC. It encodes CAWRGQPKNIQYF.

The chain links TRBV19 to TRBJ2-7; D might be TRBD1 (5 bases). CDR3 length equals 14 residues. Germline values: CDR1 LNHDA, CDR2 SQIVND (reference sequence). The V end was cut by 4 bases, the J end by 5 bases, with 15 bases between. The CDR3 protein is CASSNGDSLDEQYF. The CDR3 region has the DNA TGTGCCAGTAGTAACGGAGACAGCCTTGACGAGCAGTACTTC.